These 2 T cell receptor beta chains share one sample of origin, sequenced in a study of blood T cell repertoires in COVID-19. The table came from immunoSEQ multiplex PCR; TCRdb's copy has only in-frame clones and leaves some out. This repertoire shows 80,000 or so clones, around 80% found once; its top ten account for less than 15%. The source material was peripheral blood. Receptor source: a man at least 80 years old with acute or convalescent COVID-19.

This chain joins TRBV3-1 (or the pseudogene TRBV3-2) and TRBJ1-2; no clear D gene. Germline-derived CDR1 and CDR2 are LGHDT and YNNKEL (reference sequence). The CDR3 loop spans 15 amino acids. With 1 base removed from V and 4 bases from J, the gap between germline ends came to 13 bases. This CDR3 reads CASSQAAASRYGYTF. The CDR3 DNA follows: TGTGCCAGCAGCCAAGCGGCGGCGAGCCGCTATGGCTACACCTTC.

J is TRBJ1-2 and V is TRBV2; D remains unclear. The CDR3 consists of 14 residues. Germline CDR1 is SNHLY and CDR2 is FYNNEI. Trimming pared 3 bases from V and 0 bases from J, leaving 8 bases between. The CDR3 protein is CASSETTSNYGYTF. Written as DNA, the CDR3 is TGTGCCAGCAGTGAGACAACGTCTAACTATGGCTACACCTTC.